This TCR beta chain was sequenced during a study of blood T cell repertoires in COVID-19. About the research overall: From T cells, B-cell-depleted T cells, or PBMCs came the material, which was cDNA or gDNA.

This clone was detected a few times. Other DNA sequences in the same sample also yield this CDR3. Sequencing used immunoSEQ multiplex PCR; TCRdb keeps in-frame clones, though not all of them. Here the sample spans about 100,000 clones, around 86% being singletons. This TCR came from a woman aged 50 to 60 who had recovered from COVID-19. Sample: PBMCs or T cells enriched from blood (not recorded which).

The DNA for the CDR3 is TGTGCCAGCAGTGAACTAGCGGGGGGGCCAGGGGAGCTGTTTTTT. Its protein product is CASSELAGGPGELFF. The chain is built from TRBV6-1 and TRBJ2-2; 12 bases fit TRBD2. Losses at the gene ends were 2 bases for V and 8 bases for J; bases not matched to a gene: 3. Germline V lookup: CDR1 MNHNS, CDR2 SASEGT. The CDR3 loop spans 15 amino acids.